This T cell receptor (beta chain) was captured by sequencing in a study of T-cell reconstitution after alpha-beta-depleted transplantation in children. Unique molecular identifiers were used in preparing the TCRbeta library. One entry per CDR3 protein results from TCRdb running MiXCR on the PCR reads. The sample contains over 400,000 distinct CDR3 sequences, about an eighth of which appear only once. This clonotype has a count of ten or more. The CDR3 totals 15 residues. From germline, CDR1 is KGHDR and CDR2 SFDVKD. Between the trimmed V and J ends, which lost 9 bases and 2 bases, there was a span of 17 bases.

This receptor was obtained from a human donor who donated a stem cell graft to a child with combined immunodeficiency. V and J are TRBV24-1 and TRBJ2-3; weak D call: TRBD1 (6 bases). The sequences come from PBMCs from the stem cell graft donor, collected from the stem cell graft. CDR3 nucleotides: TGTGCCACCTCCCAACCGGGACATAACACAGATACGCAGTATTTT. Translating gives CATSQPGHNTDTQYF.